This T cell receptor beta chain derives from a study of cytomegalovirus exposure and HLA in healthy donors. As for this clone: Its antigen is unknown.

Primers: 60 Vbeta forward and 13 Jbeta reverse. Clones were sequenced by immunoSEQ multiplex PCR, and TCRdb holds only the in-frame ones, with some missing. The table shows about 160,000 clones, with 65% to 80% occurring only once. Overall study results and limits: TRBV6-2, TRBV6-3 and some other V segments were unresolvable in 87-base-pair reads.

V was clipped by 5 bases and J by 8 bases, with 16 bases between them. The CDR3 covers 14 residues. Germline V gene data show CDR1 as SEHNR and CDR2 as FQNEAQ (reference sequence). The sequenced sample consisted of PBMCs. The V call is TRBV7-9, the J call TRBJ1-3; the D is unclear. The TCR originated in a man aged 35 to 55 in good health and CMV-seronegative. CDR3 DNA: TGTGCCAGCAGCCCCGGGGAGGACTGGGACACCATATATTTT. It yields the protein CASSPGEDWDTIYF.